These 15 T cell receptor beta chains came from one sample sequenced in a study of blood T cell repertoires in COVID-19. The repertoire was sequenced with immunoSEQ multiplex PCR; TCRdb's copy has only in-frame clones and lacks some. Of hundreds of thousands of clones listed, 87% are singletons. Sequenced material: peripheral blood. The receptor set was obtained from a man aged 18 to 29 with active or convalescent COVID-19.

The chain links TRBV5-1 to TRBJ2-2; D is undetermined. Germline V lookup: CDR1 SGHRS, CDR2 YFSETQ. V dropped 1 base and J dropped 3 bases, with 16 bases sitting between them. The CDR3 contains 17 residues. Here the CDR3 reads CASSLYSQYQDTGELFF. The CDR3 DNA reads TGCGCCAGCAGCTTGTACAGCCAATACCAAGACACCGGGGAGCTGTTTTTT.

The sample holds a few counts of this clone. CDR3 DNA sequence: TGCGCCAGCAGGGCAGCGAAGAACACTGAAGCTTTCTTT. It is translated as CASRAAKNTEAFF. V is TRBV10-1 and J is TRBJ1-1; D is unclear. V lost 6 bases and J lost 1, with 9 bases in between. The CDR3 contains 13 residues. Looked up from germline, CDR1 is WNHNN and CDR2 is SYGVQD (reference sequence).

V usage is TRBV27 and J usage is TRBJ1-4, with 8 bases fitting TRBD1. This CDR3 is 17 amino acids long. Trimming removed 3 bases from V and 0 bases from J; junction bases left unmatched: 6. CDR1 and CDR2 (germline): MNHEY, SMNVEV (reference sequence). In nucleotides, the CDR3 is TGTGCCAGCAGTTTGTCCCCACAGGGGGCAACTAATGAAAAACTGTTTTTT. Translating gives CASSLSPQGATNEKLFF.

The chain recombines TRBV5-4 with TRBJ1-1, with TRBD1 identical over 7 bases. Germline V CDR1 and CDR2: SGHNT, YYREEE (reference sequence). The CDR3 covers 16 residues. The V segment lost 4 bases and the J segment 1 base; nucleotides outside the gene matches: 10. CDR3 DNA sequence: TGTGCCAGCAGCAGAGGGAGACAGGGTAAGAACACTGAAGCTTTCTTT. Residues: CASSRGRQGKNTEAFF.

A single count supports this clone. J is TRBJ2-7 and V is TRBV9; 8 nucleotides align to TRBD2. Germline assignment: CDR1 SGDLS and CDR2 YYNGEE. The CDR3 sequence is 16 residues long. J lost 1 base, V lost 0 bases, and 6 bases had no gene match. The chain's CDR3 is CASSVGGSGSSYEQYF. CDR3 DNA sequence: TGTGCCAGCAGCGTAGGGGGAAGCGGGAGTTCCTACGAGCAGTACTTC.

This clone was seen just once. This rearrangement joins TRBV18 to TRBJ2-7; D might be TRBD1 (5 bases). The CDR3 runs 14 residues. Germline CDR1 is KGHSH and CDR2 is LQKENI. Trimming removed 6 bases from V and 3 bases from J, with 15 bases in between. The CDR3 DNA reads TGTGCCAGCTCGTCAGAGGCAGGGTACTACGAGCAGTACTTC. Protein: CASSSEAGYYEQYF.

The chain recombines TRBV12-3 or TRBV12-4 with TRBJ1-2; the match to TRBD1 covers 7 bases. This CDR3 is built from 12 residues. Trimming at V came to 4 bases and at J to 8 bases, leaving 4 bases not matched to a gene. The CDR3 sequence is CASSSTGLGYTF. The DNA of the CDR3 is TGTGCCAGCAGTTCGACAGGGTTAGGCTACACCTTC.

The V call is TRBV27, the J call TRBJ1-1; TRBD1 matches at 7 bases. CDR1 and CDR2 (germline): MNHEY, SMNVEV (reference sequence). This CDR3 has 15 amino acids. The ends lost 6 bases at V and 1 base at J; junction bases unmatched: 8. The CDR3 sequence: CASRWRGQPNTEAFF. CDR3 in DNA: TGTGCCAGCAGGTGGAGGGGACAGCCGAACACTGAAGCTTTCTTT.

This chain connects TRBV2 to TRBJ2-7; 9 bases map to TRBD1. There are 16 residues in the CDR3. CDR1 is SNHLY, CDR2 FYNNEI, per germline. J lost 2 bases, V lost 3 bases, and 8 bases had no gene match. The CDR3 sequence is CASSEWGQGAPYEQYF. The CDR3 region has the DNA TGTGCCAGCAGTGAGTGGGGACAGGGAGCCCCCTACGAGCAGTACTTC. The complete variable domain, with remaining parts taken from reference TRBV2 and TRBJ2-7, reads EPEVTQTPSHQVTQMGQEVILRCVPISNHLYFYWYRQILGQKVEFLVSFYNNEISEKSEIFDDQFSVERPDGSNFTLKIRSTKLEDSAMYFCASSEWGQGAPYEQYFGPGTRLTVT.

V usage is TRBV7-6 and J usage is TRBJ2-7; 7 nucleotides align to TRBD2. Germline-derived CDR1 and CDR2 are SGHVS and FNYEAQ. V gave up 0 bases and J gave up 2 bases; unmatched junction bases: 4. The CDR3 extends over 15 amino acids. CDR3 sequence: CASSLASGHTYEQYF. In DNA form, the CDR3 reads TGTGCCAGCAGCTTAGCTAGCGGGCATACCTACGAGCAGTACTTC.

About this clone: The sample holds other DNA sequences that translate to the same CDR3. This rearrangement joins TRBV18 to TRBJ2-5; tentative D call: TRBD2 (6 bases). Between the trimmed V and J ends, which lost 0 bases and 4 bases, there was a span of 6 bases. Germline V CDR1 and CDR2: KGHSH, LQKENI. The CDR3 contains 13 residues. CDR3 loop: CASSPPGGETQYF. The CDR3 DNA sequence: TGTGCCAGCTCACCACCGGGGGGAGAGACCCAGTACTTC.

V and J are TRBV3-1 (or the pseudogene TRBV3-2) and TRBJ2-2; TRBD2 is a possible D gene (5 bases). Trimming removed 9 bases from V and 0 bases from J, with 14 bases in between. This CDR3 region has 15 residues. Germline V gene sequence: CDR1 LGHDT, CDR2 YNNKEL (reference sequence). The CDR3 spells CASSLRRTNTGELFF. DNA of the CDR3: TGTGCCAGTTCACTCAGGAGGACGAACACCGGGGAGCTGTTTTTT.

The rearrangement joins TRBV29-1 to TRBJ1-1; a possible D gene is TRBD1 (6 bases). The CDR3 sequence is 12 residues long. V gave up 7 bases and J gave up 0 bases, with 9 bases separating them. CDR1 is SQVTM, CDR2 ANQGSEA, per germline. The CDR3 nucleotides are TGCAGCGGGACAGCAATGAACACTGAAGCTTTCTTT. Translating it yields CSGTAMNTEAFF.

The J gene is TRBJ1-3, the V gene TRBV6-5; D gene ambiguous. Deletions cut 6 bases from V and 0 bases from J, with 6 bases between. This CDR3 has 13 residues. The germline CDR1 and CDR2 sequences are MNHEY and SVGAGI. The DNA of the CDR3 is TGTGCCAGCAGCTTCGTCTCTGGAAACACCATATATTTT. It translates to CASSFVSGNTIYF.

The V and J genes are TRBV28 and TRBJ2-1; no reliable D call. The CDR3 totals 11 residues. Per germline, CDR1 MDHEN and CDR2 SYDVKM. V dropped 6 bases and J dropped 8 bases, with 8 bases sitting between them. The CDR3 sequence is CASRVRDEQFF. The CDR3 DNA follows: TGTGCCAGCAGGGTACGCGATGAGCAGTTCTTC.